The count of the clone carrying this TCR beta chain is one. The data belong to a study of shared clonotypes between healthy human individuals. Germline values: CDR1 WNHNN, CDR2 SYGVQD (reference sequence). Unmatched junction bases numbered 11, after V lost 0 bases and J lost 6 bases. This CDR3 has 17 amino acids. Sequencing was performed with immunoSEQ multiplex PCR; in TCRdb, only in-frame clones are kept and a portion is missing. This sample has 300,000 to 400,000 clones, with over 70% found just once. The rearrangement links TRBV10-1 to TRBJ2-3; 8 bases fit TRBD2. The sequenced sample was memory CD4+ T cells sorted from blood. Indicated subset: CD45RA-negative fraction. The clonotype originates from a man aged 25-45 years in good health. The chain's CDR3 is CASSESLGLAGGDTQYF. CDR3 sequence (DNA): TGCGCCAGCAGTGAGTCGCTTGGGCTAGCGGGCGGCGATACGCAGTATTTT.